These 13 T cell receptor beta chains were all obtained from the same sample, sequenced in a study of regulatory T cells in long-lasting Graves disease. According to the study, TCR beta libraries were built with iRepertoire HTBI primers and CDR3-region Arm-PCR. TCRdb re-called the multiplex PCR reads with MiXCR, one entry per CDR3 protein. In the table there are about 220,000 distinct CDR3 sequences, roughly 19% of which are singletons. The time point was: newly diagnosed GD, antithyroid drugs for less than 3 months. PBMC-extracted RNA yielded the TCR library. These same data were also listed under a study on T cells in Graves' hyperthyroidism and ophthalmopathy.

This specimen was peripheral blood mononuclear cells (PBMCs), taken at new diagnosis, from a patient treated with antithyroid drugs. All receptors come from a woman aged 25 to 39 with Graves disease.

The table lists this clonotype with many counts. V gene TRBV6-5 combines with J gene TRBJ2-7; unclear D gene. Trimming shortened V by 4 bases and J by 3 bases, and 4 bases separated the two germline ends. This CDR3 is built from 11 residues. Germline V CDR1 and CDR2: MNHEY, SVGAGI. This CDR3 reads CASSSLYEQYF. CDR3 coding DNA: TGTGCCAGCAGTTCCCTCTACGAGCAGTACTTC.

This clonotype occurred many times. The chain joins TRBV30 to TRBJ2-1; 7 bases are a match to TRBD2. With V trimmed by 8 bases and J by 3 bases, 10 bases remained unmatched. The germline CDR1 and CDR2 sequences are GTSNPN and SVGIG (reference sequence). The CDR3 totals 14 residues. Here the CDR3 reads CAMGGGGIYNEQFF. CDR3 in DNA: TGTGCCATGGGGGGGGGAGGGATCTACAATGAGCAGTTCTTC.

This clonotype was seen many times. The chain couples TRBV19 to TRBJ2-3, with D perhaps matching TRBD1 or TRBD2 (5 bases each). This CDR3 is built from 18 residues. Looked up from germline, CDR1 is LNHDA and CDR2 is SQIVND (reference sequence). Deletions cut 2 bases from V and 1 base from J, with 19 bases between. CDR3 DNA: TGTGCCAGTAGTATACCGCCGGGACCCACCTTAGGCACAGATACGCAGTATTTT. Its protein is CASSIPPGPTLGTDTQYF.

The V gene is TRBV5-1, the J gene TRBJ2-3; D is unclear. The V end was cut by 2 bases, the J end by 1 base, with 8 bases between. CDR3 size: 14 residues. The germline V gene encodes CDR1 SGHRS and CDR2 YFSETQ. Here the CDR3 DNA reads TGCGCCAGCAGCTTTGGCGGAGGCACAGATACGCAGTATTTT. Residues: CASSFGGGTDTQYF.

This clonotype was seen ten or more times. The chain carries TRBV28 and TRBJ1-3; 7 nucleotides agree with TRBD1. Per the germline V gene, CDR1 is MDHEN and CDR2 is SYDVKM. CDR3 length: 15 amino acids. The V segment lost 3 bases and the J segment 3 bases; nucleotides outside the gene matches: 5. The CDR3 protein is CASSFPGTDGNTIYF. The CDR3 DNA sequence: TGTGCCAGCAGTTTTCCCGGGACAGATGGAAACACCATATATTTT.

This clonotype has just one count. V is TRBV12-3 or TRBV12-4 and J is TRBJ2-2; D possibly uses TRBD1 or TRBD2 (6 bases each). The V gene lost 3 bases and the J gene lost 3 bases, with 8 bases spanning the gap. The CDR3 contains 14 residues. The CDR3 coding sequence is TGTGCCAGCAGTTTCGGGGGCTACACCGGGGAGCTGTTTTTT. Translation: CASSFGGYTGELFF.

The rearrangement joins TRBV20-1 to TRBJ2-1; the match to TRBD2 covers 13 bases. Trimming cost V 6 bases and J 6 bases; bases outside gene matches: 5. CDR1 is DFQATT and CDR2 is SNEGSKA in the germline V gene (reference sequence). The CDR3 extends over 14 amino acids. CDR3 region: CSARGLAGSNEQFF. CDR3 DNA: TGCAGTGCCAGGGGACTAGCGGGATCCAATGAGCAGTTCTTC.

Concerning this clonotype: An end of the junction does not agree with germline; a read error may underlie this. The V and J genes are TRBV5-5 and TRBJ1-6; TRBD1 matches at 10 bases. This CDR3 is 18 amino acids long. Looked up from germline, CDR1 is SGHKS and CDR2 is YYEKEE (reference sequence). The CDR3 loop reads CTSSNRLDRGLLNSPLHF. As DNA, the CDR3 is TGTACCAGCAGCAACAGACTCGACAGGGGGCTACTAAATTCACCCCTCCACTTT.

The chain couples TRBV30 to TRBJ2-5, with D unclear. V lost 1 base and J 5 bases, leaving 5 bases between the germline ends. CDR1 is GTSNPN, CDR2 SVGIG, per germline (reference sequence). The CDR3 is 11 amino acids. CDR3 sequence reads: CAWSGRETQYF. CDR3 nucleotides: TGTGCCTGGAGTGGAAGGGAGACCCAGTACTTC.

This clonotype was seen only a few times. V and J are TRBV20-1 and TRBJ2-7; 9 positions match TRBD2. Losses at the gene ends were 3 bases for V and 7 bases for J; bases not matched to a gene: 10. CDR1 is DFQATT and CDR2 is SNEGSKA in the germline V gene (reference sequence). The CDR3 is made up of 14 amino acids. CDR3: CSARGMAGGSEQYF. The CDR3 coding sequence is TGCAGTGCTAGGGGAATGGCGGGGGGGAGTGAGCAGTACTTC.

Only a few counts were recorded for this clonotype. The chain uses TRBV7-9 and TRBJ2-3; 7 nucleotides match TRBD2. The CDR3 is 14 amino acids. Germline V gene lookup returns CDR1 SEHNR and CDR2 FQNEAQ (reference sequence). V lost 11 bases, J lost 3 bases, and 11 bases stayed unmatched. The CDR3 loop is CAGSGNMNTDTQYF. The CDR3 coding sequence is TGTGCCGGAAGCGGGAATATGAATACAGATACGCAGTATTTT.

This clonotype was seen at least ten times. The chain couples TRBV28 to TRBJ2-3, with 9 bases identical to TRBD1. The CDR3 has 16 residues. CDR1 and CDR2 (germline): MDHEN, SYDVKM. J lost 1 base, V lost 5 bases, and 7 bases had no gene match. DNA of the CDR3: TGTGCCAGCAGTCCACAGGGGGCGAAAGGCACAGATACGCAGTATTTT. Amino acid sequence: CASSPQGAKGTDTQYF.

This clonotype was detected many times. V is TRBV9 and J is TRBJ1-1; tentatively, D is TRBD1 (6 bases). V lost 1 base, J lost 1 base, and 8 bases lay in between. CDR1 and CDR2 (germline): SGDLS, YYNGEE. CDR3 length equals 14 residues. The CDR3 sequence: CASSVQGQNTEAFF. CDR3 DNA sequence: TGTGCCAGCAGCGTACAGGGGCAGAACACTGAAGCTTTCTTT.